This T cell receptor beta chain was captured by sequencing in a study of blood T cell repertoires in COVID-19. The wider study: In each case, the material was cDNA or gDNA derived from T cells, B-cell-depleted T cells, or PBMCs.

Sequencing was performed with immunoSEQ multiplex PCR; in TCRdb, only in-frame clones are kept and a portion is missing. This sample has roughly 230,000 clones, with roughly 85% found just once. Germline CDR1 reads MGHRA; CDR2 reads YSYEKL. V lost 1 base to trimming and J lost 3 bases, with 9 bases between them. This CDR3 spans 14 amino acids. The source is a man over 45 with COVID-19, enrolled during active disease. This sequence joins TRBV4-1 and TRBJ2-5; weak D call: TRBD2 (5 bases). Source material: peripheral blood. The DNA for the CDR3 is TGCGCCAGCAGCCAAGTTGAACTAGAAGAGACCCAGTACTTC. It codes for CASSQVELEETQYF.